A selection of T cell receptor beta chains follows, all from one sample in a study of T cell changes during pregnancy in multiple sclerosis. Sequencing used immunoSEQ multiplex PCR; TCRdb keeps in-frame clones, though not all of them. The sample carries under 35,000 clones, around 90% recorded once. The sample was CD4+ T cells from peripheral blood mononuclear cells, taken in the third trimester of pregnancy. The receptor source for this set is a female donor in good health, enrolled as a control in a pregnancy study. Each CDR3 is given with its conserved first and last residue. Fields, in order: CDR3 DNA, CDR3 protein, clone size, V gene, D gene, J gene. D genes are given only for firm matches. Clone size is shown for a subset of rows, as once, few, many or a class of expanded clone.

CDR3nt: TGTGCCAGCAGCCTAGGGCTAGCGGGGGAAGATACGCAGTATTTT
CDR3aa: CASSLGLAGEDTQYF
abundance: .
v_gene: TRBV7-9
d_gene: TRBD2
j_gene: TRBJ2-3

CDR3nt: TGTGCCAGCAGTTTTCAATCGAACACTGAAGCTTTCTTT
CDR3aa: CASSFQSNTEAFF
abundance: .
v_gene: TRBV6-6
d_gene: .
j_gene: TRBJ1-1

CDR3nt: TGCGCCAGCAGCTTGGAGGGCCAGCGGGGGGGAAAAAACATTCAGTACTTC
CDR3aa: CASSLEGQRGGKNIQYF
abundance: few
v_gene: TRBV5-1
d_gene: TRBD2
j_gene: TRBJ2-4

CDR3nt: TGCGCCAGCAGTGAAAGTTCCGGGGCTGAAGCTTTCTTT
CDR3aa: CASSESSGAEAFF
abundance: .
v_gene: TRBV10-2
d_gene: .
j_gene: TRBJ1-1

CDR3nt: TGTGCCAGCAGCTTAGCAGGGGGCGCGGATGGCTACACCTTC
CDR3aa: CASSLAGGADGYTF
abundance: .
v_gene: TRBV7-9
d_gene: TRBD1
j_gene: TRBJ1-2

CDR3nt: TGTGCTAGTCGGTCGGGTCCCATGAACACTGAAGCTTTCTTT
CDR3aa: CASRSGPMNTEAFF
abundance: .
v_gene: TRBV12-5
d_gene: .
j_gene: TRBJ1-1

CDR3nt: TGTGCCAGCAGCTCTTGGACAGGGGGCTTGGAAGGCTACACCTTC
CDR3aa: CASSSWTGGLEGYTF
abundance: once
v_gene: TRBV5-8
d_gene: TRBD1
j_gene: TRBJ1-2

CDR3nt: TGTGCCAGCTCACCACTGATAGGACAGGGGGTTCGGACCCAGTACTTC
CDR3aa: CASSPLIGQGVRTQYF
abundance: .
v_gene: TRBV18
d_gene: TRBD1
j_gene: TRBJ2-5

CDR3nt: TGTGCCAGCAGCTTCGCTAGCGGGGGGCATGCAGATACGCAGTATTTT
CDR3aa: CASSFASGGHADTQYF
abundance: .
v_gene: TRBV5-5
d_gene: TRBD2
j_gene: TRBJ2-3

CDR3nt: TGTGCCAGCACCCCTTGGGGGGGGTACGAGCAGTACTTC
CDR3aa: CASTPWGGYEQYF
abundance: .
v_gene: TRBV27
d_gene: TRBD2
j_gene: TRBJ2-7

CDR3nt: TGTGCCAGCAGCGACGGAGACAGACCTAATGAAAAACTGTTTTTT
CDR3aa: CASSDGDRPNEKLFF
abundance: .
v_gene: TRBV7-9
d_gene: .
j_gene: TRBJ1-4

CDR3nt: TGTGCCTGGAGTGGGCTAGCGGGAGGTAATGAGCAGTTCTTC
CDR3aa: CAWSGLAGGNEQFF
abundance: .
v_gene: TRBV30
d_gene: TRBD2
j_gene: TRBJ2-1

CDR3nt: TGTGCCAGCAGTGATTTGGGGCCGGGTGGCTACACCTTC
CDR3aa: CASSDLGPGGYTF
abundance: .
v_gene: TRBV2
d_gene: .
j_gene: TRBJ1-2

CDR3nt: TGTGCCAGCAGCTTAGGAGGTGAGCAGTTCTTC
CDR3aa: CASSLGGEQFF
abundance: .
v_gene: TRBV7-6
d_gene: .
j_gene: TRBJ2-1

CDR3nt: TGTGCCAGTAGTATACCATCGACACTGAACACCGGGGAGCTGTTTTTT
CDR3aa: CASSIPSTLNTGELFF
abundance: .
v_gene: TRBV19
d_gene: .
j_gene: TRBJ2-2

CDR3nt: TGCGCCAGCAGCCCAGGACAAGCGGGAAACACCATATATTTT
CDR3aa: CASSPGQAGNTIYF
abundance: .
v_gene: TRBV5-1
d_gene: .
j_gene: TRBJ1-3

CDR3nt: TGTGCCTGCATTACTAGCGGCAGGGGAGATACGCAGTATTTT
CDR3aa: CACITSGRGDTQYF
abundance: once
v_gene: TRBV30
d_gene: TRBD2
j_gene: TRBJ2-3

CDR3nt: TGTGCCAGTAGTCCCCGGGTCTTTAACACTGAAGCTTTCTTT
CDR3aa: CASSPRVFNTEAFF
abundance: .
v_gene: TRBV19
d_gene: .
j_gene: TRBJ1-1

CDR3nt: TGCGCCAGCAGCTTGGAGGCGGCCGCGAACACTGAAGCTTTCTTT
CDR3aa: CASSLEAAANTEAFF
abundance: .
v_gene: TRBV5-1
d_gene: .
j_gene: TRBJ1-1

CDR3nt: TGTGCCACCAGCAGAGTAGGGACAGGGGCAGATAATCAGCCCCAGCATTTT
CDR3aa: CATSRVGTGADNQPQHF
abundance: few
v_gene: TRBV15
d_gene: TRBD1
j_gene: TRBJ1-5